Listed below are T cell receptor beta chains from one sample, sequenced in a study of blood T cell repertoires in COVID-19. The method was immunoSEQ multiplex PCR; TCRdb's version includes in-frame clones alone and lacks a portion of them. The sample has about 80,000 clones; approximately 80% are singletons. Material: peripheral blood. The receptors derive from a woman between 65 and 79 years old with acute or convalescent COVID-19. Each CDR3 is given with its conserved first and last residue. The D gene is left open where the match is weak. Size is stated for part of the rows, as once, few or many counts, or as a class when the clone is expanded.

>TRBD1|TRBV24-1|.|TRBJ2-1
CATSDPGQHSYNEQFF
TGTGCCACCAGTGACCCGGGACAGCATTCCTACAATGAGCAGTTCTTC
>TRBD2|TRBV11-3|.|TRBJ2-1
CASSLRTSGSTYNEQFF
TGTGCCAGCAGCCTAAGGACTAGCGGGAGCACGTACAATGAGCAGTTCTTC
>.|TRBV11-2|.|TRBJ1-5
CASSLSGNQPQHF
TGTGCCAGCAGCTTATCGGGGAACCAGCCCCAGCATTTT
>TRBD1|TRBV6-6|.|TRBJ1-5
CASSPSRDRVQPQHF
TGTGCCAGCAGCCCATCCCGGGACAGGGTCCAGCCCCAGCATTTT
>TRBD1|TRBV6-5|.|TRBJ1-2
CASSPRTGPYGYTF
TGTGCCAGCAGTCCCCGGACAGGGCCTTATGGCTACACCTTC
>TRBD1|TRBV19|.|TRBJ1-2
CASSRPGQVGYTF
TGTGCCAGTAGTCGACCGGGACAGGTTGGCTACACCTTC
>.|TRBV4-1|.|TRBJ1-2
CASSHHREANYGYTF
TGCGCCAGCAGCCATCACAGGGAAGCTAACTATGGCTACACCTTC
>.|TRBV13|.|TRBJ1-1
CASRTDRNTEAFF
TGTGCCAGCAGAACCGACAGGAACACTGAAGCTTTCTTT
>TRBD1|TRBV11-2|.|TRBJ2-3
CASSLQGSTDTQYF
TGTGCCAGCAGCCTACAGGGGAGCACAGATACGCAGTATTTT
>.|TRBV2|.|TRBJ2-2
CASSGRSSAIGELFF
TGTGCCAGCAGCGGAAGGAGCAGTGCCATCGGGGAGCTGTTTTTT
>TRBD1|TRBV4-1|.|TRBJ2-7
CASSQGDRASYEQYF
TGCGCCAGCAGCCAAGGAGACAGGGCCTCCTACGAGCAGTACTTC
>.|TRBV19|.|TRBJ1-1
CASSPRRVTEAFF
TGTGCCAGTAGTCCCCGCAGGGTTACTGAAGCTTTCTTT
>TRBD1|TRBV5-5|few|TRBJ2-7
CASSLTTGTVYEQYF
TGTGCCAGCAGCTTAACAACAGGGACAGTCTACGAGCAGTACTTC
>TRBD1|TRBV5-1|.|TRBJ1-6
CASSAGQGLPYLNSPLHF
TGCGCCAGCAGCGCGGGACAGGGCTTACCATATTTGAATTCACCCCTCCACTTT